This TCR beta chain appears in the sequencing data of a study of T-cell memory formation after mild COVID-19. Study conclusions and caveats: Day 15 to 85 contractors were CD4/CD8 balanced; later expanders leaned CD4+.

This clonotype was seen at least ten times. Its antigen is currently unknown. In TCRdb, the 5' RACE reads were re-called with MiXCR into one record per CDR3 protein. Here the sample spans 350,000 to 500,000 distinct CDR3 sequences, 20% to 25% being singletons. The V and J ends lost 4 bases and 7 bases, in that order; junction bases with no gene match: 14. Germline lookup yields CDR1 MNHEY and CDR2 SMNVEV (reference sequence). The length of the CDR3 is 17 residues. This TCR was sampled from an adult woman who had mild COVID-19 (a few samples of this study predate the infection). Cell type and time point are not known. Sequences were obtained from PBMCs or a T cell subset sorted from them (not recorded which). J is TRBJ2-2 and V is TRBV27; 8 nucleotides agree with TRBD2. The CDR3 nucleotides read TGTGCCAGCAGTTATACGAGCGGGACTAGTTTTCTCGGGGAGCTGTTTTTT. It specifies CASSYTSGTSFLGELFF.